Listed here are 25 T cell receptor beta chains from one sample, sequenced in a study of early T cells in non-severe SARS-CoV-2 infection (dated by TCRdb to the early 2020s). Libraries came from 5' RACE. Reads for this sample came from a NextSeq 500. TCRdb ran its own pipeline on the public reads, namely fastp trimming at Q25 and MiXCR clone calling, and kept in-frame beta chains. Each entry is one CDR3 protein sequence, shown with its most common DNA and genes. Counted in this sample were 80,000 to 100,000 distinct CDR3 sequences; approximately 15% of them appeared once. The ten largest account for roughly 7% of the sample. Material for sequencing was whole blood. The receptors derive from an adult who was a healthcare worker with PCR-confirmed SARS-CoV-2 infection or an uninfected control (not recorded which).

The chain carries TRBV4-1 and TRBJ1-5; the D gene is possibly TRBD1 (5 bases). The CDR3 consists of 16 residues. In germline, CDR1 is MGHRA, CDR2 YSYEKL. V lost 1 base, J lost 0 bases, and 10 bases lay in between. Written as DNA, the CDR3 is TGCGCCAGCAGCCAAGTGGGGGGGTATAGCAATCAGCCCCAGCATTTT. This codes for CASSQVGGYSNQPQHF.

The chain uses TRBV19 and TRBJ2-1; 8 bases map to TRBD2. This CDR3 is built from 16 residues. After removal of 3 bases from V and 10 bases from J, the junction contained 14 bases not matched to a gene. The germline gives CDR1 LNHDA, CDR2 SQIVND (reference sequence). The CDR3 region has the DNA TGTGCCAGTAGTATTTCCCACGGGAGGGCCGTCGTCGAGCAGTTCTTC. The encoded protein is CASSISHGRAVVEQFF.

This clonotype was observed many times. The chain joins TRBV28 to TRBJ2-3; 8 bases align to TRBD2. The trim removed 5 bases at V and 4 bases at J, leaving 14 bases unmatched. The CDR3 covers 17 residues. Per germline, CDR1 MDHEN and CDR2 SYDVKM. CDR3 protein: CASSQIGLARDADTQYF. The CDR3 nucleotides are TGTGCCAGCAGTCAGATCGGACTAGCTCGTGATGCAGATACGCAGTATTTT.

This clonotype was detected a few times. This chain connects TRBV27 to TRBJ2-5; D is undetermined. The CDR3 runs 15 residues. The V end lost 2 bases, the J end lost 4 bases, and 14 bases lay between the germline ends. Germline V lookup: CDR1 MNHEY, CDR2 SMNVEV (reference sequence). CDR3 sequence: CASSLTPQPGETQYF. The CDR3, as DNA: TGTGCCAGCAGTTTAACACCCCAGCCGGGAGAGACCCAGTACTTC.

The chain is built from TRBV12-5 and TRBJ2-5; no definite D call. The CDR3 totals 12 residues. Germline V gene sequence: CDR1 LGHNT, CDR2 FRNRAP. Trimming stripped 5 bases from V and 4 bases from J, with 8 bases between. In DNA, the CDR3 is TGTGCTAGTGGTACCAACCGAGAGACCCAGTACTTC. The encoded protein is CASGTNRETQYF. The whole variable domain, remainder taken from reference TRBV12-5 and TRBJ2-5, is DARVTQTPRHKVTEMGQEVTMRCQPILGHNTVFWYRQTMMQGLELLAYFRNRAPLDDSGMPKDRFSAEMPDATLATLKIQPSEPRDSAVYFCASGTNRETQYFGPGTRLLVL.

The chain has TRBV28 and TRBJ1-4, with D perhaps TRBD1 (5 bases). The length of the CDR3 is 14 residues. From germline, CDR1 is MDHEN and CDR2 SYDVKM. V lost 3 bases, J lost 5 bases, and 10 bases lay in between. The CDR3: CASSFQGGNEKLFF. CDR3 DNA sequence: TGTGCCAGCAGTTTTCAGGGAGGAAATGAAAAACTGTTTTTT.

As DNA, the CDR3 is TGTGCCAGCAGTTTAGGATTGGGGCCGGGACAGGGTTACGAGCAGTACTTC. This encodes CASSLGLGPGQGYEQYF. The rearrangement links TRBV12-3 or TRBV12-4 to TRBJ2-7, with TRBD1 matching 9 bases. There are 17 residues in the CDR3. The V segment lost 1 base and the J segment 4 bases; nucleotides outside the gene matches: 11.

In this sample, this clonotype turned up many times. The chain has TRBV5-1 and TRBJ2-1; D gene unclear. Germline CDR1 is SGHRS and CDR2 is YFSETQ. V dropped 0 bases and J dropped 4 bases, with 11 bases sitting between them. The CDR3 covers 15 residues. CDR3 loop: CASSLARNQYNEQFF. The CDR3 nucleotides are TGCGCCAGCAGCTTGGCAAGAAACCAATACAATGAGCAGTTCTTC.

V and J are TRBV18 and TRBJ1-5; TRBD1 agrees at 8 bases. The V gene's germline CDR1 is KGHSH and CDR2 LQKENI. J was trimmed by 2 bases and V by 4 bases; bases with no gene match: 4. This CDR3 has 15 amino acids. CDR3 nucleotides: TGTGCCAGCTCACAGCCGGGACAGGGCAATCAGCCCCAGCATTTT. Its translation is CASSQPGQGNQPQHF.

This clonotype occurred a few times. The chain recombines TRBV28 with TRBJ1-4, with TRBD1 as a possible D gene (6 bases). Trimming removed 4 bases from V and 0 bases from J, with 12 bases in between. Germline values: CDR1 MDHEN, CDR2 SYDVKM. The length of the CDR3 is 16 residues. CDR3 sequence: CASSSRDTATNEKLFF. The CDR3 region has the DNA TGTGCCAGCAGTTCCCGGGACACCGCAACTAATGAAAAACTGTTTTTT.

The CDR3 nucleotides read TGTGCCAGCAGTCAAGGACAGGGGGCGAATGAGCAGTTCTTC. Translated, it gives CASSQGQGANEQFF. The V and J genes are TRBV6-1 and TRBJ2-1; TRBD1 matches at 11 bases. This CDR3 region has 14 residues. From germline, CDR1 is MNHNS and CDR2 SASEGT. V was pared by 5 bases and J by 7 bases, with 4 bases of the junction left unmatched.

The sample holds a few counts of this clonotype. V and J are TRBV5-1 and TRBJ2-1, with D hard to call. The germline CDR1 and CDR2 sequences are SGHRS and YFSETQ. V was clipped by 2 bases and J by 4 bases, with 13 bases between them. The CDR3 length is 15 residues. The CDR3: CASSLDKDRYNEQFF. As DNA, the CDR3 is TGCGCCAGCAGCTTAGACAAGGACCGATACAATGAGCAGTTCTTC.

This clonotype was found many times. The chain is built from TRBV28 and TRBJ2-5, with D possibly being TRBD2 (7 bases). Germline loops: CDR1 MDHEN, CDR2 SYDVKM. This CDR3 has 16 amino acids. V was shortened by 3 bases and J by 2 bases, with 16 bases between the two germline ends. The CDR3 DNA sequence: TGTGCCAGCAGTTTGGGGCGGGGGCCGAAACAAGAGACCCAGTACTTC. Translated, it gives CASSLGRGPKQETQYF. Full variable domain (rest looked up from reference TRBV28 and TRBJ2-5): DVKVTQSSRYLVKRTGEKVFLECVQDMDHENMFWYRQDPGLGLRLIYFSYDVKMKEKGDIPEGYSVSREKKERFSLILESASTNQTSMYLCASSLGRGPKQETQYFGPGTRLLVL.

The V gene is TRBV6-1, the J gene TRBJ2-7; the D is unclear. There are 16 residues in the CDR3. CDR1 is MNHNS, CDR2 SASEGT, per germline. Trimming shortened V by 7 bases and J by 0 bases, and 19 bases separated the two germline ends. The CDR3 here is CASTLDTESVSYEQYF. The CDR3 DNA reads TGTGCCAGCACCTTAGATACCGAGTCCGTCTCCTACGAGCAGTACTTC.

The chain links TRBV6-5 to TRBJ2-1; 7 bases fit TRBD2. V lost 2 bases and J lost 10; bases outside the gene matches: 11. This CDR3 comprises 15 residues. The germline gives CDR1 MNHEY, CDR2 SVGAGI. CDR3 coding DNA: TGTGCCAGCAGTTACGGGGACTACGGTCCAGGGGAGCAGTTCTTC. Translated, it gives CASSYGDYGPGEQFF.

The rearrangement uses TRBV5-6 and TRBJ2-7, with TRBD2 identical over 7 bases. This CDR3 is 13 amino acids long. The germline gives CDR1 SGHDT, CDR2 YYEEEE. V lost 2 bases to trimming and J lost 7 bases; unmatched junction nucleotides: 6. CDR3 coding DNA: TGTGCCAGCAGCTTATCTTCCGGGAGGGAGCAGTACTTC. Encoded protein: CASSLSSGREQYF.

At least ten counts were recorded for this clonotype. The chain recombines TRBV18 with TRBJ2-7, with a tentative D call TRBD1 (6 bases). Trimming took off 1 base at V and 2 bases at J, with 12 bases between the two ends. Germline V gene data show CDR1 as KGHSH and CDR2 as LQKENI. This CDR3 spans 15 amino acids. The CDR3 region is CASSPLTGTTYEQYF. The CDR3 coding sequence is TGTGCCAGCTCACCACTAACGGGGACAACCTACGAGCAGTACTTC.

The CDR3 is CASSLRGTANYGYTF. The CDR3 coding sequence is TGTGCCAGCAGTTTACGAGGGACAGCTAACTATGGCTACACCTTC. The chain joins TRBV27 to TRBJ1-2; 7 nucleotides line up with TRBD1. Per the germline V gene, CDR1 is MNHEY and CDR2 is SMNVEV (reference sequence). This CDR3 spans 15 amino acids. V dropped 2 bases and J dropped 0; count of bases not matched to a gene: 3.

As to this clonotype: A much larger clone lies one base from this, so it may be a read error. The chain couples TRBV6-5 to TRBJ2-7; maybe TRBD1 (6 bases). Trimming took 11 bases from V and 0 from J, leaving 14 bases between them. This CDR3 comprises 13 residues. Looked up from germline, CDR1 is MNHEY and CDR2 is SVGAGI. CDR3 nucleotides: TGTGCCGGCCTCGGACAGCACTCCTACGAGCAGTACTTC. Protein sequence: CAGLGQHSYEQYF.

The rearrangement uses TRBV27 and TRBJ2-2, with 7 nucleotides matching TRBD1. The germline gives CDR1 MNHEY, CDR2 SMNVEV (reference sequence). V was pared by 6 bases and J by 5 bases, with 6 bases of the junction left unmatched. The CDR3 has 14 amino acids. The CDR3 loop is CASRSTGYTGELFF. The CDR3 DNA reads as TGTGCCAGCAGGTCGACAGGGTATACCGGGGAGCTGTTTTTT.

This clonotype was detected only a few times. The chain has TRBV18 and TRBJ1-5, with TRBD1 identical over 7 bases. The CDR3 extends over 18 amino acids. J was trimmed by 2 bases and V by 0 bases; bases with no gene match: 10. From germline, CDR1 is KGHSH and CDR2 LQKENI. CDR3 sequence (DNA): TGTGCCAGCTCACCACCGGGACAGCACCGGTCCGGCAATCAGCCCCAGCATTTT. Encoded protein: CASSPPGQHRSGNQPQHF.

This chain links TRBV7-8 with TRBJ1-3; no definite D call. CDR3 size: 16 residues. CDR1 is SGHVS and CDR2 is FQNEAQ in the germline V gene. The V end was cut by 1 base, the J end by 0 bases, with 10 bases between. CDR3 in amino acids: CASSLEVGISGNTIYF. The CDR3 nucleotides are TGTGCCAGCAGCTTAGAGGTGGGGATCTCTGGAAACACCATATATTTT.

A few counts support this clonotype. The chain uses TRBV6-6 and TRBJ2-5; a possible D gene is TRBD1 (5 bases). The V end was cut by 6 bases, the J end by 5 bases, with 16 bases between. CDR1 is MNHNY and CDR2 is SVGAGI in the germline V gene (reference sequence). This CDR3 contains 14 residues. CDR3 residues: CASSYPRVDETQYF. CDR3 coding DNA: TGTGCCAGCAGCTACCCCAGGGTTGACGAGACCCAGTACTTC.

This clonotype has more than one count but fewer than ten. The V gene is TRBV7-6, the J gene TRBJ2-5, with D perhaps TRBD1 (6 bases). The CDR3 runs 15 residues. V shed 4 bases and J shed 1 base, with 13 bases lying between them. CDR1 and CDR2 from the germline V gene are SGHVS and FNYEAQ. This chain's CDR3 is CASSSRDNAQETQYF. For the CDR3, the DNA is TGTGCCAGCAGCTCCCGGGACAACGCCCAAGAGACCCAGTACTTC.

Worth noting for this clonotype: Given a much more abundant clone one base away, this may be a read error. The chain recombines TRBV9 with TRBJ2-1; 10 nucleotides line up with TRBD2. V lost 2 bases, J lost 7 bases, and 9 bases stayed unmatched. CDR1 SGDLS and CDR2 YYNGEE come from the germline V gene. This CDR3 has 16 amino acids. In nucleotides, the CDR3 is TGTGCCAGCAGCGTGGCTAGCGGGAGCGGCTTTAATGAGCAGTTCTTC. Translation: CASSVASGSGFNEQFF.